This T cell receptor beta chain originates from a study of beta chain features in type 1 diabetes. Whole-study context: In age, gender and cell yields, patients were similar to healthy donors.

Study-wide results and limits: In cDNA sequencing, cells with high TCR expression could be over-represented. Shorter TCRB CDR3s, moderately but significantly so, marked every one of the four CD4+ subsets in Type 1 diabetes patients.

On this clone itself: The antigen remains unidentified.

Expressed TCRB transcripts were sequenced, since all the RNA that had been isolated was reverse transcribed. An average of about 3.57 million reads was obtained for naive, central memory and regulatory T cell samples. The repertoire was sequenced with immunoSEQ multiplex PCR; TCRdb's copy has only in-frame clones and lacks some. There are around 190,000 clones in the sample; 10% to 15% occur only once, and 0.5% to 0.75% lies in the top ten. The receptor comes from a woman aged 18-30 years in good health. Sequencing was carried out using central memory CD4+ T cells from blood.

The CDR3 spells CASTQGLETQYF. The CDR3 DNA follows: TGTGCCAGCACCCAGGGGTTGGAAACCCAGTACTTC. The chain combines TRBV28 with TRBJ2-5, with D perhaps TRBD1 (6 bases). The CDR3 runs to 12 residues. V dropped 7 bases and J dropped 8 bases, with 14 bases sitting between them. CDR1 and CDR2 from the germline V gene are MDHEN and SYDVKM.